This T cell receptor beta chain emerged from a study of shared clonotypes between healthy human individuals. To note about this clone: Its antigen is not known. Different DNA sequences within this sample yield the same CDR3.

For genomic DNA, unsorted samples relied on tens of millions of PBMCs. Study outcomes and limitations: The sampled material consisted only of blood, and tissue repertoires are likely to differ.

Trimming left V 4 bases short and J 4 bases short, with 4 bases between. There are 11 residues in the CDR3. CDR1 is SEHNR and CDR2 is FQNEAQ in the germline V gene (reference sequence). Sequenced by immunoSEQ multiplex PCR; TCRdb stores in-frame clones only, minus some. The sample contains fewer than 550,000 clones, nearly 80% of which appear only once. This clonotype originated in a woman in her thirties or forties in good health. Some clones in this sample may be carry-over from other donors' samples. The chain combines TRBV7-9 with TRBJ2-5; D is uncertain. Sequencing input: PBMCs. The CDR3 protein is CASSSGETQYF. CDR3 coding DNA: TGTGCCAGCAGCTCGGGAGAGACCCAGTACTTC.